Presented here are 30 T cell receptor beta chains from one specimen sequenced in a study of beta chain features in type 1 diabetes. The authors reverse transcribed all of the isolated RNA, so sequencing captured expressed TCRB transcripts. Generated by immunoSEQ multiplex PCR, the TCRdb table keeps only in-frame clones and is missing some. The sample contains hundreds of thousands of clones, 10% to 15% of which appear only once. Sequencing was done on a sample of naive CD4+ T cells from blood. The receptors were sampled from a man aged 18 to 30 in good health.

This clone was seen many times. The chain has TRBV15 and TRBJ2-5; D uncertain. This CDR3 is built from 14 residues. Trimming left V 5 bases short and J 4 bases short, with 14 bases between. Germline CDR1 LNHNV, CDR2 YYDKDF (reference sequence). CDR3: CATSPPGVLETQYF. The CDR3 nucleotides are TGTGCCACCAGCCCACCCGGAGTGCTAGAGACCCAGTACTTC.

The chain links TRBV4-2 to TRBJ2-1; 16 bases fit TRBD2. V trimming: 3 bases; J trimming: 4 bases; junction bases outside the gene matches: 9. Per the germline V gene, CDR1 is LGHNA and CDR2 is YNFKEQ. This CDR3 comprises 19 residues. The CDR3 DNA reads as TGTGCCAGCAGCCAGCTGGGACTAGCGGGAGGGCCGGATTACAATGAGCAGTTCTTC. Translation: CASSQLGLAGGPDYNEQFF.

This clone has only a few counts. The chain couples TRBV6-1 to TRBJ2-1; 7 bases map to TRBD1. The CDR3 has 15 residues. J was trimmed by 4 bases and V by 1 base; bases with no gene match: 4. The V gene's germline CDR1 is MNHNS and CDR2 SASEGT. CDR3 sequence reads: CASSEDRGPYNEQFF. CDR3 in DNA: TGTGCCAGCAGTGAAGACAGGGGACCATACAATGAGCAGTTCTTC.

This clone was counted at least ten times. The chain carries TRBV4-3 and TRBJ2-7, with D perhaps TRBD1 (6 bases). The CDR3 covers 15 residues. V was shortened by 0 bases and J by 3 bases, with 12 bases between the two germline ends. Germline V lookup: CDR1 LGHNA, CDR2 YSLEER. The CDR3 nucleotides read TGCGCCAGCAGCCAAGACCCAGGGGAAGGCTACGAGCAGTACTTC. Translating it yields CASSQDPGEGYEQYF.

Only one count was recorded for this clone. The chain joins TRBV9 to TRBJ2-1; TRBD2 matches at 12 bases. The germline gives CDR1 SGDLS, CDR2 YYNGEE. The CDR3 is 15 amino acids. The junction had 5 bases not matched to a gene; V was cut back by 3 bases and J by 7 bases. The CDR3 region is CASSALAGGSNEQFF. In DNA, the CDR3 is TGTGCCAGCAGCGCCCTAGCGGGGGGGTCAAATGAGCAGTTCTTC.

This clone was observed a handful of times. The rearrangement links TRBV11-2 to TRBJ2-2; 8 nucleotides line up with TRBD2. This CDR3 spans 15 amino acids. Trimming took 4 bases from V and 3 from J; bases not matched to a gene: 4. Germline CDR1 and CDR2: SGHAT and FQNNGV. The DNA of the CDR3 is TGTGCCAGCAGCTCGGGACTAGGGGACACCGGGGAGCTGTTTTTT. This codes for CASSSGLGDTGELFF.

This clone was recorded a few times. V and J are TRBV5-1 and TRBJ2-7; 8 bases map to TRBD1. V lost 1 base and J lost 6; bases outside the gene matches: 6. This CDR3 spans 14 amino acids. Germline CDR1 is SGHRS and CDR2 is YFSETQ. CDR3 sequence: CASSLRVTGAEQYF. As DNA, the CDR3 is TGCGCCAGCAGCTTGAGAGTGACAGGGGCCGAGCAGTACTTC.

This rearrangement joins TRBV18 to TRBJ1-2; the match to TRBD1 covers 7 bases. V shed 3 bases and J 6 bases; nucleotides not matched to a gene: 4. The length of the CDR3 is 13 residues. CDR1 is KGHSH and CDR2 is LQKENI in the germline V gene. CDR3 protein: CASSPQGENGYTF. In nucleotides, the CDR3 is TGTGCCAGCTCACCCCAGGGGGAAAATGGCTACACCTTC.

The chain links TRBV11-1 to TRBJ2-3; D gene unclear. There are 11 residues in the CDR3. Trimming removed 4 bases at V and 5 bases at J, with 4 bases between. Germline values: CDR1 SGHAT, CDR2 FQDESV (reference sequence). The CDR3 nucleotides are TGTGCCAGCAGCTCCATAGATACGCAGTATTTT. Its translation is CASSSIDTQYF.

The V call is TRBV7-2, the J call TRBJ2-3, with 10 nucleotides matching TRBD1. Germline loops: CDR1 SGHTA, CDR2 FQGNSA. J gave up 4 bases and V 5 bases, and 9 bases lay outside the gene matches. This CDR3 is built from 16 residues. The CDR3 DNA reads as TGTGCCAGCAGCACGCGGGACAGGGGTGGGGCAGATACGCAGTATTTT. Translated: CASSTRDRGGADTQYF.

This clone has a handful of counts. This chain links TRBV7-9 with TRBJ2-7, with D perhaps matching TRBD1 (5 bases). The V and J ends lost 0 bases and 2 bases respectively, with 8 bases between them. This CDR3 contains 14 residues. The V gene's germline CDR1 is SEHNR and CDR2 FQNEAQ (reference sequence). For the CDR3, the DNA is TGTGCCAGCAGCTTAGCTGCAGGGCCCTACGAGCAGTACTTC. Protein: CASSLAAGPYEQYF.

The chain links TRBV29-1 to TRBJ2-1; 9 bases fit TRBD1. Germline CDR1 is SQVTM and CDR2 is ANQGSEA. The J segment lost 8 bases and the V segment lost 4 bases, leaving 9 bases of the junction unmatched. The CDR3 length is 14 residues. CDR3 coding DNA: TGCAGCGTTGGTTCGGGACAGGGCCTCGATGAGCAGTTCTTC. It specifies CSVGSGQGLDEQFF.

This clone has just a few counts. Other DNA variants within this sample encode the same CDR3. The chain links TRBV6-5 to TRBJ2-7; D is unresolved. V lost 0 bases and J lost 2, with 5 bases in between. The CDR3 extends over 13 amino acids. Per the germline V gene, CDR1 is MNHEY and CDR2 is SVGAGI. Here the CDR3 DNA reads TGTGCCAGCAGTTACTCAGGAGCCTACGAGCAGTACTTC. It encodes CASSYSGAYEQYF.

V usage is TRBV12-5 and J usage is TRBJ2-2; 7 bases are a match to TRBD2. The CDR3 length is 16 residues. The germline gives CDR1 LGHNT, CDR2 FRNRAP. The trim removed 5 bases at V and 4 bases at J, leaving 10 bases unmatched. The CDR3, as DNA: TGTGCTAGTGGTGCAACCCTCAGGGAGGGCACCGGGGAGCTGTTTTTT. It encodes CASGATLREGTGELFF.

This clone was picked up a small number of times. The V and J genes are TRBV10-3 and TRBJ2-2; 9 bases are a match to TRBD2. Germline lookup yields CDR1 ENHRY and CDR2 SYGVKD. Trimming took 4 bases from V and 6 from J; bases not matched to a gene: 12. The CDR3 extends over 17 amino acids. CDR3 residues: CAISGQPGLAGAGELFF. The CDR3 DNA follows: TGTGCCATCAGTGGTCAACCGGGACTAGCCGGGGCCGGGGAGCTGTTTTTT.

V and J are TRBV7-3 and TRBJ2-7; 9 bases are shared with TRBD1. Germline lookup yields CDR1 SGHTA and CDR2 FQGTGA. The CDR3 totals 13 residues. Trimming cost V 5 bases and J 3 bases; bases outside gene matches: 2. CDR3 nucleotides: TGTGCCAGCAGCATGGGACAGGGCTACGAGCAGTACTTC. It translates to CASSMGQGYEQYF.

This clone was seen more than once but under ten times. The V gene is TRBV9, the J gene TRBJ1-1, with TRBD1 identical over 9 bases. The CDR3 contains 15 residues. Germline trimming cut 2 bases from V and 2 bases from J; bases unmatched to any gene: 4. CDR1 and CDR2 (germline): SGDLS, YYNGEE. The CDR3 nucleotides are TGTGCCAGCAGCGTCGGGACAGGGCAAAACACTGAAGCTTTCTTT. It codes for CASSVGTGQNTEAFF.

V usage is TRBV29-1 and J usage is TRBJ1-1; possibly TRBD1 for D (5 bases). The germline CDR1 and CDR2 sequences are SQVTM and ANQGSEA. V was cut by 5 bases and J by 0 bases, with 22 bases left in between. This CDR3 is built from 17 residues. The CDR3: CSVTHGLVQGMNTEAFF. CDR3 nucleotide sequence: TGCAGCGTTACCCACGGCCTGGTGCAGGGCATGAACACTGAAGCTTTCTTT. The whole variable domain, remainder taken from reference TRBV29-1 and TRBJ1-1, is SAVISQKPSRDICQRGTSLTIQCQVDSQVTMMFWYRQQPGQSLTLIATANQGSEATYESGFVIDKFPISRPNLTFSTLTVSNMSPEDSSIYLCSVTHGLVQGMNTEAFFGQGTRLTVV.

The chain uses TRBV7-9 and TRBJ2-7, with D possibly matching TRBD2 (6 bases). Germline V CDR1 and CDR2: SEHNR, FQNEAQ (reference sequence). The CDR3 sequence is 15 residues long. Trimming took 5 bases from V and 5 from J, leaving 19 bases between them. The CDR3: CASSPPVGGSNEQYF. In nucleotides, the CDR3 is TGTGCCAGCAGCCCGCCGGTGGGGGGTAGCAACGAGCAGTACTTC. The full variable domain, with the rest looked up from reference TRBV7-9 and TRBJ2-7, is DTGVSQNPRHKITKRGQNVTFRCDPISEHNRLYWYRQTLGQGPEFLTYFQNEAQLEKSRLLSDRFSAERPKGSFSTLEIQRTEQGDSAMYLCASSPPVGGSNEQYFGPGTRLTVT.

This clone has more than one count but fewer than ten. V gene TRBV10-3 combines with J gene TRBJ2-7, with TRBD1 matching 7 bases. V gave up 5 bases and J gave up 2 bases; unmatched junction bases: 3. Germline CDR1 ENHRY, CDR2 SYGVKD. CDR3 length: 13 residues. The CDR3 bases are TGTGCCATCAGTAACAGGGGAGCCTACGAGCAGTACTTC. Amino acids: CAISNRGAYEQYF.

V gene TRBV28 combines with J gene TRBJ1-5; D is unclear. This CDR3 is 14 amino acids long. Germline assignment: CDR1 MDHEN and CDR2 SYDVKM. V lost 4 bases and J lost 5, with 12 bases in between. The CDR3 protein is CASSSARAYQPQHF. The DNA for the CDR3 is TGTGCCAGCAGTTCCGCGAGAGCTTATCAGCCCCAGCATTTT.

A few counts support this clone. The V and J genes are TRBV30 and TRBJ2-3, with 9 bases that match TRBD2. CDR3 length: 15 residues. Losses at the gene ends were 0 bases for V and 4 bases for J; bases not matched to a gene: 5. The germline CDR1 and CDR2 sequences are GTSNPN and SVGIG (reference sequence). In DNA form, the CDR3 reads TGTGCCTGGAGTGTACTAGGACTAGCGCCAGATACGCAGTATTTT. Amino acid sequence: CAWSVLGLAPDTQYF.

This chain connects TRBV14 to TRBJ1-1; TRBD1 aligns across 9 bases. V gave up 4 bases and J gave up 6 bases; unmatched junction bases: 12. CDR1 and CDR2 from the germline V gene are SGHDN and FVKESK. This CDR3 is 16 amino acids long. CDR3 in DNA: TGTGCCAGCAGCCTTAAGACCGGGACAGGGTTCCCTGAAGCTTTCTTT. Protein product: CASSLKTGTGFPEAFF.

This chain links TRBV2 with TRBJ2-3; 7 nucleotides align to TRBD1. Per the germline V gene, CDR1 is SNHLY and CDR2 is FYNNEI. The CDR3 spans 13 residues. V trimming: 10 bases; J trimming: 3 bases; junction bases outside the gene matches: 7. Here the CDR3 reads CAITTGTTDTQYF. CDR3 DNA sequence: TGTGCCATCACGACAGGGACAACAGATACGCAGTATTTT. The complete variable domain, with remaining parts taken from reference TRBV2 and TRBJ2-3, reads EPEVTQTPSHQVTQMGQEVILRCVPISNHLYFYWYRQILGQKVEFLVSFYNNEISEKSEIFDDQFSVERPDGSNFTLKIRSTKLEDSAMYFCAITTGTTDTQYFGPGTRLTVL.

The chain joins TRBV28 to TRBJ2-1, with D uncertain. The CDR3 covers 12 residues. Trimming took 6 bases from V and 12 from J, leaving 15 bases between them. Looked up from germline, CDR1 is MDHEN and CDR2 is SYDVKM. DNA for the CDR3: TGTGCCAGCAGGACCAGCGCGGCGTTGCAGTTCTTC. It specifies CASRTSAALQFF.

This clone was seen only a few times. The chain uses TRBV10-3 and TRBJ1-2, with D perhaps TRBD1 (6 bases). The V gene lost 3 bases and the J gene lost 4 bases, with 12 bases spanning the gap. The CDR3 extends over 14 amino acids. Per germline, CDR1 ENHRY and CDR2 SYGVKD. The CDR3 DNA reads TGTGCCATCAGTGAAACAGGGTTCGGCTATGGCTACACCTTC. Its protein product is CAISETGFGYGYTF.

This clone was found a few times. The chain has TRBV4-3 and TRBJ2-7; a weak D match, TRBD1 (6 bases). The CDR3 consists of 15 residues. The V and J ends lost 0 bases and 3 bases respectively, with 12 bases between them. The germline CDR1 and CDR2 sequences are LGHNA and YSLEER. The DNA of the CDR3 is TGCGCCAGCAGCCAAGATATCGGCAGGGGCTACGAGCAGTACTTC. Amino acids: CASSQDIGRGYEQYF.

The V call is TRBV19, the J call TRBJ1-2, with D unclear. CDR3 length: 13 amino acids. V shed 4 bases and J shed 7 bases, with 13 bases lying between them. Per germline, CDR1 LNHDA and CDR2 SQIVND (reference sequence). The CDR3 nucleotides are TGTGCCAGTAGTACGACTCCGATGGTTGGCTACACCTTC. As protein: CASSTTPMVGYTF. The full variable domain, in which reference TRBV19 and TRBJ1-2 provide the parts outside the CDR3, is DGGITQSPKYLFRKEGQNVTLSCEQNLNHDAMYWYRQDPGQGLRLIYYSQIVNDFQKGDIAEGYSVSREKKESFPLTVTSAQKNPTAFYLCASSTTPMVGYTFGSGTRLTVV.

This clone was counted between two and nine times. The chain joins TRBV5-1 to TRBJ2-3; TRBD1 agrees at 12 bases. The germline V gene has CDR1 SGHRS and CDR2 YFSETQ. V gave up 0 bases and J gave up 4 bases; unmatched junction bases: 3. This CDR3 has 16 amino acids. CDR3 sequence: CASSLEGQGAADTQYF. DNA for the CDR3: TGCGCCAGCAGCTTGGAGGGACAGGGGGCCGCAGATACGCAGTATTTT. The complete variable domain, with remaining parts taken from reference TRBV5-1 and TRBJ2-3, reads KAGVTQTPRYLIKTRGQQVTLSCSPISGHRSVSWYQQTPGQGLQFLFEYFSETQRNKGNFPGRFSGRQFSNSRSEMNVSTLELGDSALYLCASSLEGQGAADTQYFGPGTRLTVL.

This sequence joins TRBV27 and TRBJ2-5; TRBD1 agrees at 9 bases. CDR1 and CDR2 from the germline V gene are MNHEY and SMNVEV (reference sequence). This CDR3 region has 14 residues. Trimming took 5 bases from V and 4 from J; bases not matched to a gene: 5. The DNA for the CDR3 is TGTGCCAGCAGTGAAGGGACAGGGCTAGAGACCCAGTACTTC. Its protein is CASSEGTGLETQYF.